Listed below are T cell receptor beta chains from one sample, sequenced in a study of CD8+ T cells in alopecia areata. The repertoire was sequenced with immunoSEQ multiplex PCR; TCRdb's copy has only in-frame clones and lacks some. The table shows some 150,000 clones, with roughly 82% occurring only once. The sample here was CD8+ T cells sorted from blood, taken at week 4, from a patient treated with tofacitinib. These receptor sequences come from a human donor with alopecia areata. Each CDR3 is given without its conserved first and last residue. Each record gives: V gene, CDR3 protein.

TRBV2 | ASSPGQNSYNEQF
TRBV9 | ASSVALYGYT
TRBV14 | ASSHYPADTQY
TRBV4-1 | ASSQAGDGYT
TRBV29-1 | SVGTWDEKLF
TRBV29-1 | SVEVKDRNTEAF
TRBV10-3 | AISEDRGYYNEQF
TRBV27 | ASSQIAGYTDTQY
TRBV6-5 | ASSPGLRQPQH
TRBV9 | ASSAGLGGEQF
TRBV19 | ASSKYTGELF
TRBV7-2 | ASSLTGSRDPANEQF
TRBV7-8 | ASSLAGSQETQY
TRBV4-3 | ASSQDRGARHGYT
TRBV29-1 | SVEEGDRDYEQY
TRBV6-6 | ASSYSTQGNEQF
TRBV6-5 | ASSTGTSGGGEQF
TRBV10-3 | AISDSGGSNEQF
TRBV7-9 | ASSSPIAGGKETQY
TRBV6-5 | ASSPRTDSNQPQH